The entry that follows covers one TCR beta chain sequence. Its antigen is unknown. From the reads, TCRdb called clonotypes with MiXCR, one entry per CDR3 protein. The table records approximately 470,000 distinct CDR3 sequences, approximately 40% of them present only once. The germline CDR1 and CDR2 sequences are SGHTA and FQGNSA. The CDR3 spans 14 residues. Trimming cost V 6 bases and J 3 bases, with 15 bases left between them. This entry comes from a study of T cell repertoires in cytomegalovirus infection. Study overall: Peptides in the study included HLA-C-restricted and HLA-B-restricted CMV epitopes. Both a matching HLA type and CMV infection were indicated by public TCR beta signatures. Study results and limitations: Dominant in the ex vivo response were TCR beta clonotypes restricted by HLA-C and specific for CMV. Using cumulative public TCR beta family frequency, the authors identified those who carried CMV together with the relevant HLA.

The rearrangement joins TRBV7-2 to TRBJ2-7, with a tentative D call TRBD2 (6 bases). The clonotype comes from a human donor in good health (CMV status not recorded). Some clones in this sample may be carry-over from other donors' samples. The sample here was cultured PBMCs, taken from culture after CMV antigen stimulation. CDR3: CASSPLGRGYEQYF. Written as DNA, the CDR3 is TGTGCCAGCAGTCCTCTGGGGCGGGGCTACGAGCAGTACTTC.